Presented here are 15 T cell receptor beta chains from one specimen sequenced in a study of cytomegalovirus exposure and HLA in healthy donors. 13 Jbeta primers and 60 Vbeta primers were used for the PCR. Some clones are missing from TCRdb's copy, which holds only in-frame ones; the method was immunoSEQ multiplex PCR. In the table there are about 76,000 clones, around three quarters of which are singletons. Sample: PBMCs. The receptors shown here come from a male donor in good health and CMV-seropositive.

This rearrangement joins TRBV5-6 to TRBJ1-1, with D unclear. The V end was cut by 0 bases, the J end by 0 bases, with 6 bases between. Looked up from germline, CDR1 is SGHDT and CDR2 is YYEEEE. The CDR3 runs to 14 residues. The CDR3 protein is CASSLDGLNTEAFF. CDR3 DNA: TGTGCCAGCAGCTTGGACGGGTTGAACACTGAAGCTTTCTTT.

Written as DNA, the CDR3 is TGTGCCAGCTCACCACGTCAAAACAGGGGCGTGAACACTGAAGCTTTCTTT. Encoded protein: CASSPRQNRGVNTEAFF. The chain links TRBV18 to TRBJ1-1, with 7 bases matching TRBD1. This CDR3 has 17 residues. The germline gives CDR1 KGHSH, CDR2 LQKENI. Trimming took 1 base from V and 0 from J; bases not matched to a gene: 8.

The chain employs TRBV30 and TRBJ1-2; D is perhaps TRBD1 (6 bases). V was clipped by 0 bases and J by 7 bases, with 9 bases between them. The CDR3 runs to 12 residues. Germline V gene sequence: CDR1 GTSNPN, CDR2 SVGIG (reference sequence). The CDR3 protein is CAWSVGTSGYTF. The CDR3 DNA reads TGTGCCTGGAGTGTGGGGACAAGTGGCTACACCTTC.

The chain is built from TRBV6-5 and TRBJ2-7, with 9 bases matching TRBD1. The V segment lost 5 bases and the J segment 3 bases; nucleotides outside the gene matches: 5. The CDR3 sequence is 14 residues long. The germline CDR1 and CDR2 sequences are MNHEY and SVGAGI. The CDR3, as DNA: TGTGCCAGCAGTAGGGGACAGGGAGGCTACGAGCAGTACTTC. It yields the protein CASSRGQGGYEQYF.

Only one count was recorded for this clone. The rearrangement uses TRBV11-2 and TRBJ2-2; 7 positions match TRBD1. In germline, CDR1 is SGHAT, CDR2 FQNNGV. V dropped 3 bases and J dropped 3; count of bases not matched to a gene: 1. This CDR3 is 14 amino acids long. CDR3 in amino acids: CASSFTGDTGELFF. CDR3 nucleotides: TGTGCCAGCAGCTTTACAGGGGACACCGGGGAGCTGTTTTTT. Drawing the rest from reference TRBV11-2 and TRBJ2-2, the complete variable domain is EAGVAQSPRYKIIEKRQSVAFWCNPISGHATLYWYQQILGQGPKLLIQFQNNGVVDDSQLPKDRFSAERLKGVDSTLKIQPAKLEDSAVYLCASSFTGDTGELFFGEGSRLTVL.

The CDR3 here is CAWSRGFSEGREKLFF. Written as DNA, the CDR3 is TGTGCCTGGAGTCGAGGGTTCTCAGAAGGAAGGGAAAAACTGTTTTTT. This chain uses TRBV30 with TRBJ1-4; D gene ambiguous. CDR1 is GTSNPN and CDR2 is SVGIG in the germline V gene (reference sequence). The CDR3 totals 16 residues. Trimming took 2 bases from V and 8 from J, leaving 21 bases between them.

This clone was detected a few times. J is TRBJ2-5 and V is TRBV4-1, with TRBD1 matching 12 bases. The DNA matches TRBJ2-7 better at its end, which makes the J call doubtful. The CDR3 is 15 residues long. Germline CDR1 MGHRA, CDR2 YSYEKL. In nucleotides, the CDR3 is TGCGCCAGCAGCCAGGAGGGACAGGGGGCGTACGAGCAGTACTTC. Its protein product is CASSQEGQGAYEQYF.

The V and J genes are TRBV5-5 and TRBJ2-3, with D possibly being TRBD1 (5 bases). Per the germline V gene, CDR1 is SGHKS and CDR2 is YYEKEE (reference sequence). CDR3 length: 14 residues. The germline V and J ends were trimmed by 4 bases and 5 bases, with 14 bases remaining between them. CDR3 residues: CASSLRVVGDTQYF. CDR3 bases: TGTGCCAGCAGCCTCAGGGTGGTAGGAGATACGCAGTATTTT.

CDR3 sequence: CASSLQGNTEAFF. In nucleotides, the CDR3 is TGCGCCAGCAGCCTCCAGGGTAACACTGAAGCTTTCTTT. The chain links TRBV4-1 to TRBJ1-1; D might be TRBD1 (5 bases). V was cut by 4 bases and J by 2 bases, with 8 bases left in between. CDR1 is MGHRA, CDR2 YSYEKL, per germline. The CDR3 covers 13 residues.

The CDR3 coding sequence is TGTGCCAGCAGTTTTGACAGCTCTGGGGCCAACGTCCTGACTTTC. Its protein product is CASSFDSSGANVLTF. The chain is built from TRBV27 and TRBJ2-6; D may be TRBD1 (5 bases). Between the trimmed V and J ends, which lost 3 bases and 0 bases, there was a span of 6 bases. The CDR3 totals 15 residues. CDR1 and CDR2 from the germline V gene are MNHEY and SMNVEV (reference sequence).

The chain links TRBV7-2 to TRBJ1-5; D may be TRBD1 (6 bases). The length of the CDR3 is 14 residues. V shed 3 bases and J shed 7 bases, with 13 bases lying between them. CDR1 SGHTA and CDR2 FQGNSA come from the germline V gene. The DNA for the CDR3 is TGTGCCAGCAGCTTCCAGGGGAGGGGACAGCCCCAGCATTTT. Protein sequence: CASSFQGRGQPQHF.

This clone was seen more than once but under ten times. The chain uses TRBV30 and TRBJ1-1; 7 bases match TRBD1. The V gene end was trimmed by 4 bases and the J gene end by 0 bases; junction bases not matched to a gene: 8. This CDR3 spans 15 amino acids. Per the germline V gene, CDR1 is GTSNPN and CDR2 is SVGIG (reference sequence). The CDR3 spells CAWTPQGTLNTEAFF. CDR3 DNA sequence: TGTGCCTGGACCCCACAGGGGACCTTGAACACTGAAGCTTTCTTT.

The chain combines TRBV9 with TRBJ2-7; D is possibly TRBD1 (5 bases). Germline V gene data show CDR1 as SGDLS and CDR2 as YYNGEE. CDR3 length: 14 amino acids. The V end was cut by 0 bases, the J end by 2 bases, with 9 bases between. CDR3 in amino acids: CASSVGGGTYEQYF. The CDR3 DNA sequence: TGTGCCAGCAGCGTAGGGGGCGGAACCTACGAGCAGTACTTC.

The CDR3 nucleotides read TGTGCCACCAGCGCCGCGGGCCTTAAGTACCAAGAGACCCAGTACTTC. Translating it yields CATSAAGLKYQETQYF. The chain links TRBV15 to TRBJ2-5; a possible D gene is TRBD2 (5 bases). The germline CDR1 and CDR2 sequences are LNHNV and YYDKDF (reference sequence). There are 16 residues in the CDR3. Trimming cost V 5 bases and J 0 bases, with 16 bases left between them.

V gene TRBV19 combines with J gene TRBJ2-5; weak D call: TRBD1 (5 bases). The length of the CDR3 is 13 residues. Trimming stripped 3 bases from V and 5 bases from J, with 10 bases between. Germline CDR1 is LNHDA and CDR2 is SQIVND (reference sequence). Here the CDR3 DNA reads TGTGCCAGTAGTATTCGACAGCAGGAGACCCAGTACTTC. Translated, it gives CASSIRQQETQYF.